A single sample gave rise to the 6 T cell receptor beta chains below, sequenced in a study of OX40 agonist ivuxolimab in advanced cancers. The protocol was immunoSEQ multiplex PCR, while the TCRdb copy is restricted to in-frame clones and leaves out a portion. The table has roughly 86,000 clones, 75% to 90% seen once. Source: CD4+ or CD8+ T cells sorted from blood, taken in a trial of the OX40 agonist ivuxolimab. Receptor source: an adult with an advanced solid tumor such as melanoma, head and neck, liver or kidney cancer.

CDR3: CASMAGGEQYF. In DNA, the CDR3 is TGTGCCAGCATGGCGGGGGGCGAGCAGTACTTC. V is TRBV7-9 and J is TRBJ2-7; 8 bases line up with TRBD2. Germline-derived CDR1 and CDR2 are SEHNR and FQNEAQ (reference sequence). This CDR3 is built from 11 residues. Losses at the gene ends were 7 bases for V and 6 bases for J; bases not matched to a gene: 2.

The genes are TRBV27 and TRBJ2-7; 9 bases agree with TRBD2. The CDR3 contains 15 residues. Germline CDR1 is MNHEY and CDR2 is SMNVEV (reference sequence). With V trimmed by 1 base and J by 5 bases, 6 bases remained unmatched. The CDR3 loop reads CASSLLGGRADEQYF. CDR3 nucleotide sequence: TGTGCCAGCAGTTTATTGGGCGGGAGGGCGGACGAGCAGTACTTC.

The chain carries TRBV19 and TRBJ1-5; D might be TRBD1 (6 bases). The germline V gene has CDR1 LNHDA and CDR2 SQIVND (reference sequence). Deletions cut 6 bases from V and 5 bases from J, with 23 bases between. The CDR3 is 17 residues long. CDR3 in DNA: TGTGCCAGTAGCTCCAAAAATGGGGGGGACACTCATCAGCCCCAGCATTTT. It translates to CASSSKNGGDTHQPQHF.

This chain links TRBV6-6 with TRBJ2-7; TRBD2 agrees at 10 bases. This CDR3 has 15 residues. Germline CDR1 MNHNY, CDR2 SVGAGI (reference sequence). The junction had 1 base not matched to a gene; V was cut back by 2 bases and J by 0 bases. The DNA of the CDR3 is TGTGCCAGCAGTTACGCTAGCGGGAGCTCCTACGAGCAGTACTTC. Amino acids: CASSYASGSSYEQYF.

The rearrangement links TRBV27 to TRBJ2-3; 11 bases agree with TRBD2. After removal of 4 bases from V and 0 bases from J, the junction contained 3 bases not matched to a gene. The CDR3 loop spans 16 amino acids. Germline V gene sequence: CDR1 MNHEY, CDR2 SMNVEV (reference sequence). The CDR3 region is CASSWGLAVSTDTQYF. Here the CDR3 DNA reads TGTGCCAGCAGTTGGGGACTAGCGGTTAGCACAGATACGCAGTATTTT.

V and J are TRBV4-1 and TRBJ2-5; TRBD2 aligns across 8 bases. The CDR3 is 14 amino acids. The germline gives CDR1 MGHRA, CDR2 YSYEKL. J was trimmed by 4 bases and V by 2 bases; bases with no gene match: 3. The CDR3 is CASSQSGSGETQYF. The CDR3 DNA is TGCGCCAGCAGCCAAAGCGGGAGCGGAGAGACCCAGTACTTC.